Listed here are 25 T cell receptor beta chains from one sample, sequenced in a study of blood T cell repertoires in COVID-19. The assay was immunoSEQ multiplex PCR, and TCRdb's table has in-frame clones only and misses some. Of 140,000 or so clones in the sample, 85% are singletons; the top ten hold 6.2%. The sequenced material came from PBMCs or T cells enriched from blood (not recorded which). These receptors were taken from a woman aged 40 to 50 who had recovered from COVID-19.

This chain links TRBV5-1 with TRBJ1-2, with 9 nucleotides matching TRBD1. V trimming: 2 bases; J trimming: 3 bases; junction bases outside the gene matches: 5. The CDR3 covers 15 residues. Germline V gene lookup returns CDR1 SGHRS and CDR2 YFSETQ. The CDR3 nucleotides read TGCGCCAGCAGCTTCGGGACAGGGAGGGACTATGGCTACACCTTC. It is translated as CASSFGTGRDYGYTF.

J is TRBJ2-1 and V is TRBV6-2 or TRBV6-3, with 8 bases aligning to TRBD1. The CDR3 consists of 15 residues. The J segment lost 5 bases and the V segment lost 5 bases, leaving 8 bases of the junction unmatched. Germline CDR1 reads MNHEY; CDR2 reads SVGEGT. The CDR3 coding sequence is TGTGCCAGCAGTCTTCGACAGGGGCGGAACAATGAGCAGTTCTTC. Protein sequence: CASSLRQGRNNEQFF.

The chain links TRBV21-1 to TRBJ2-7; the table calls TRBD1, which could not be checked here. TRBV21-1 represents a pseudogene. The CDR3 consists of 15 residues. The CDR3 loop reads CASRQFGHHSYEQYF. As DNA, the CDR3 is TGTGCCAGCAGGCAATTCGGACATCACTCCTACGAGCAGTACTTC.

Here the CDR3 DNA reads TGTGCCAGCAGTCCCCAAACAGGGATGAACACTGAAGCTTTCTTT. As protein: CASSPQTGMNTEAFF. The V and J genes are TRBV27 and TRBJ1-1, with D perhaps TRBD1 (6 bases). The CDR3 consists of 15 residues. CDR1 MNHEY and CDR2 SMNVEV come from the germline V gene (reference sequence). Trimming took off 5 bases at V and 0 bases at J, with 13 bases between the two ends.

The chain couples TRBV6-5 to TRBJ1-5; D is unclear. V was cut by 4 bases and J by 7 bases, with 11 bases left in between. The CDR3 has 13 residues. CDR1 is MNHEY and CDR2 is SVGAGI in the germline V gene. CDR3 nucleotide sequence: TGTGCCAGCAGTTCCCGACTTGGACAGCCCCAGCATTTT. This sequence encodes CASSSRLGQPQHF.

The chain is built from TRBV27 and TRBJ1-1; 8 bases line up with TRBD1. The CDR3 extends over 15 amino acids. The germline gives CDR1 MNHEY, CDR2 SMNVEV (reference sequence). With 2 bases clipped from V and 2 bases from J, the junction kept 4 bases outside the gene matches. The CDR3 DNA sequence: TGTGCCAGCAGTTTAGGGGCAGGGGGCAACACTGAAGCTTTCTTT. Amino acids: CASSLGAGGNTEAFF.

The chain links TRBV6-5 to TRBJ1-2; 10 bases line up with TRBD1. With V trimmed by 8 bases and J by 11 bases, 11 bases remained unmatched. Germline V CDR1 and CDR2: MNHEY, SVGAGI. The CDR3 consists of 13 residues. CDR3 in amino acids: CASLGTGVWTYTF. The DNA of the CDR3 is TGTGCCAGCCTAGGGACAGGGGTTTGGACGTACACCTTC.

The chain is built from TRBV7-2 and TRBJ2-7; weak D call: TRBD1 (6 bases). The V gene lost 2 bases and the J gene lost 3 bases, with 14 bases spanning the gap. The germline V gene encodes CDR1 SGHTA and CDR2 FQGNSA. The CDR3 contains 15 residues. In nucleotides, the CDR3 is TGTGCCAGCAGCTTAAGCGTCGGACAGAACTACGAGCAGTACTTC. It translates to CASSLSVGQNYEQYF.

This clone was observed a handful of times. This sequence joins TRBV6-5 and TRBJ2-7; no firm D call. Germline V gene sequence: CDR1 MNHEY, CDR2 SVGAGI. This CDR3 region has 15 residues. The V gene lost 0 bases and the J gene lost 3 bases, with 12 bases spanning the gap. The CDR3 bases are TGTGCCAGCAGTTACTCGAGGTACGGCGGCTACGAGCAGTACTTC. It yields the protein CASSYSRYGGYEQYF.

This chain connects TRBV6-5 to TRBJ2-1; 10 positions agree with TRBD2. Losses at the gene ends were 6 bases for V and 10 bases for J; bases not matched to a gene: 9. Germline loops: CDR1 MNHEY, CDR2 SVGAGI. This CDR3 region has 14 residues. CDR3 region: CASSRSGGALEQFF. CDR3 coding DNA: TGTGCCAGCAGCCGAAGCGGGGGGGCGTTAGAGCAGTTCTTC.

V and J are TRBV27 and TRBJ2-6, with D perhaps matching TRBD2 (6 bases). Trimming stripped 7 bases from V and 0 bases from J, with 34 bases between. The CDR3 totals 23 residues. Germline V gene data show CDR1 as MNHEY and CDR2 as SMNVEV (reference sequence). The CDR3 DNA sequence: TGTGCCAGCACCCATTCACTATTATTGGGGGGTGGGGGGATAAGCTCTGGGGCCAACGTCCTGACTTTC. This translates into CASTHSLLLGGGGISSGANVLTF.

This clone has just a few counts. V is TRBV19 and J is TRBJ1-4; D perhaps matches TRBD1 (6 bases). V was shortened by 5 bases and J by 8 bases, with 18 bases between the two germline ends. The CDR3 is 15 residues long. The germline CDR1 and CDR2 sequences are LNHDA and SQIVND (reference sequence). The CDR3 region has the DNA TGTGCCAGTAGTCCTCGACAGGAGTTGGAAGAAAAACTGTTTTTT. Translated, it gives CASSPRQELEEKLFF.

V gene TRBV5-5 combines with J gene TRBJ2-1; no firm D call. Per the germline V gene, CDR1 is SGHKS and CDR2 is YYEKEE (reference sequence). This CDR3 has 13 amino acids. V was shortened by 0 bases and J by 5 bases, with 6 bases between the two germline ends. The chain's CDR3 is CASSLARNNEQFF. The CDR3 coding sequence is TGTGCCAGCAGCTTGGCCAGAAACAATGAGCAGTTCTTC.

The rearrangement uses TRBV4-1 and TRBJ1-1; TRBD1 might be the D (6 bases). The V and J ends lost 4 bases and 8 bases respectively, with 17 bases between them. The germline V gene encodes CDR1 MGHRA and CDR2 YSYEKL. The CDR3 has 14 amino acids. In nucleotides, the CDR3 is TGCGCCAGCAGCCCCCTCTCAGGGGTGGCAGAAGCTTTCTTT. Translated, it gives CASSPLSGVAEAFF.

The rearrangement links TRBV7-2 to TRBJ2-1, with 9 positions matching TRBD2. This CDR3 contains 15 residues. CDR1 is SGHTA, CDR2 FQGNSA, per germline. With V trimmed by 3 bases and J by 8 bases, 8 bases remained unmatched. CDR3 DNA: TGTGCCAGCAGCTTTGAAGGCGGGGGGGCCTATGAGCAGTTCTTC. Residues: CASSFEGGGAYEQFF.

V and J are TRBV9 and TRBJ2-7; 9 positions agree with TRBD2. After removal of 4 bases from V and 4 bases from J, the junction contained 9 bases not matched to a gene. Germline loops: CDR1 SGDLS, CDR2 YYNGEE. The CDR3 is 15 residues long. CDR3 residues: CASSPGTSFAYEQYF. The CDR3 nucleotides read TGTGCCAGCAGCCCGGGGACTAGCTTTGCGTACGAGCAGTACTTC.

The CDR3 region is CASSTGLRETQYF. The DNA of the CDR3 is TGTGCCAGCAGCACGGGACTACGGGAGACCCAGTACTTC. This chain links TRBV13 with TRBJ2-5; 7 nucleotides agree with TRBD2. Trimming at V came to 5 bases and at J to 5 bases, leaving 5 bases not matched to a gene. Germline CDR1 is PRHDT and CDR2 is FYEKMQ (reference sequence). The CDR3 covers 13 residues. Filled out from reference TRBV13 and TRBJ2-5, the complete variable domain reads AAGVIQSPRHLIKEKRETATLKCYPIPRHDTVYWYQQGPGQDPQFLISFYEKMQSDKGSIPDRFSAQQFSDYHSELNMSSLELGDSALYFCASSTGLRETQYFGPGTRLLVL.

The V call is TRBV10-3, the J call TRBJ1-2, with D perhaps matching TRBD1 (6 bases). The CDR3 runs 13 residues. Germline V gene sequence: CDR1 ENHRY, CDR2 SYGVKD. CDR3 loop: CASGGLGSYGYTF. In DNA, the CDR3 is TGTGCGTCGGGGGGGCTGGGGTCCTATGGCTACACCTTC.

This rearrangement joins TRBV30 to TRBJ2-7, with D perhaps TRBD2 (6 bases). This CDR3 has 13 residues. Germline V CDR1 and CDR2: GTSNPN, SVGIG (reference sequence). V lost 1 base, J lost 2 bases, and 9 bases lay in between. The CDR3 coding sequence is TGTGCCTGGAGTGGGGACTTTACCTACGAGCAGTACTTC. The encoded protein is CAWSGDFTYEQYF.

This sequence joins TRBV12-3 or TRBV12-4 and TRBJ1-1; D gene unclear. V was clipped by 8 bases and J by 0 bases, with 7 bases between them. The CDR3 is made up of 12 amino acids. CDR3 in amino acids: CASGTVNTEAFF. CDR3 in DNA: TGTGCCAGCGGAACAGTGAACACTGAAGCTTTCTTT.

The V call is TRBV11-2, the J call TRBJ1-2, with a possible D match to TRBD1 (6 bases). Trimming cost V 6 bases and J 5 bases, with 16 bases left between them. The germline V gene encodes CDR1 SGHAT and CDR2 FQNNGV. CDR3 size: 14 residues. CDR3 bases: TGTGCCAGCAGTCGGGGTGCAGGGGATTATGGCTACACCTTC. This gives the protein CASSRGAGDYGYTF.

The chain couples TRBV9 to TRBJ2-5; 8 nucleotides line up with TRBD1. The junction had 10 bases not matched to a gene; V was cut back by 4 bases and J by 5 bases. The CDR3 is 15 amino acids. Germline-derived CDR1 and CDR2 are SGDLS and YYNGEE. CDR3: CASSPDRGLGETQYF. CDR3 DNA: TGTGCCAGCAGCCCCGACAGGGGTTTAGGGGAGACCCAGTACTTC.

This chain uses TRBV7-9 with TRBJ1-1; D uncertain. Per germline, CDR1 SEHNR and CDR2 FQNEAQ (reference sequence). V was cut by 3 bases and J by 1 base, with 12 bases left in between. This CDR3 is built from 15 residues. DNA of the CDR3: TGTGCCAGCAGCTTTGAAACAGAGGGGAACACTGAAGCTTTCTTT. Residues: CASSFETEGNTEAFF.

The V call is TRBV5-1, the J call TRBJ2-3; 10 bases fit TRBD2. CDR3 length equals 15 residues. From germline, CDR1 is SGHRS and CDR2 YFSETQ. The ends lost 7 bases at V and 3 bases at J; junction bases unmatched: 8. The CDR3 DNA reads TGCGCCAGCTGGGGGCGAGCGGGAGGGACAGATACGCAGTATTTT. This gives the protein CASWGRAGGTDTQYF. The full variable domain, in which reference TRBV5-1 and TRBJ2-3 provide the parts outside the CDR3, is KAGVTQTPRYLIKTRGQQVTLSCSPISGHRSVSWYQQTPGQGLQFLFEYFSETQRNKGNFPGRFSGRQFSNSRSEMNVSTLELGDSALYLCASWGRAGGTDTQYFGPGTRLTVL.

The V and J genes are TRBV3-1 (or the pseudogene TRBV3-2) and TRBJ2-5; D possibly corresponds to TRBD2 (5 bases). V shed 3 bases and J shed 5 bases, with 13 bases lying between them. Germline V gives CDR1 LGHDT, CDR2 YNNKEL (reference sequence). The CDR3 contains 14 residues. The CDR3 DNA follows: TGTGCCAGCAGCCAGAGAAGACGAGGGGAGACCCAGTACTTC. This gives the protein CASSQRRRGETQYF.